This record concerns one T cell receptor (beta chain) sequence. Data came from immunoSEQ multiplex PCR; TCRdb stores just in-frame clones and leaves some out. Among 250,000 to 300,000 clones listed, 86% were seen once. The sample originates from a study of blood T cell repertoires in COVID-19. J lost 8 bases, V lost 3 bases, and 21 bases had no gene match. Germline V gene sequence: CDR1 LNHDA, CDR2 SQIVND (reference sequence). This CDR3 comprises 21 residues. The sequencing sample was made of peripheral blood. The clonotype was recovered from a woman aged 70 to 79 with COVID-19, enrolled during active disease. This chain links TRBV19 with TRBJ1-6; 11 bases agree with TRBD1. The CDR3 protein is CASSMAADWDRGSRVDSPLHF. The CDR3 nucleotides are TGTGCCAGTAGTATGGCCGCCGACTGGGACAGGGGGTCACGGGTTGATTCACCCCTCCACTTT. The variable domain in full, completed from reference TRBV19 and TRBJ1-6, reads DGGITQSPKYLFRKEGQNVTLSCEQNLNHDAMYWYRQDPGQGLRLIYYSQIVNDFQKGDIAEGYSVSREKKESFPLTVTSAQKNPTAFYLCASSMAADWDRGSRVDSPLHFGNGTRLTVT.